This T cell receptor beta chain was profiled in a study of blood T cell repertoires in COVID-19. The wider study: In Cohort 3, a recovered donor had either two negative PCRs, clearance, or symptom resolution. Sample material is recorded as cDNA or gDNA derived from T cells, B-cell-depleted T cells, or PBMCs.

Participant ages covered roughly 18 to 89 years across about two dozen US areas. The germline V and J ends were trimmed by 5 bases and 0 bases, with 8 bases remaining between them. CDR1 is MNHEY and CDR2 is SMNVEV in the germline V gene (reference sequence). The CDR3 totals 15 residues. Profiled with immunoSEQ multiplex PCR; TCRdb holds only in-frame clones, not every one. The sample carries approximately 150,000 clones, approximately 80% recorded once. The gene calls are TRBV27 and TRBJ1-6; no firm D call. The specimen sequenced was PBMCs or T cells enriched from blood (not recorded which). This clonotype was sampled from a man aged 50-60 years in a cohort exposed to, infected with or recovered from COVID-19 (not recorded which). The CDR3 DNA reads as TGTGCCAGCAGTGCGCCTAGCTCCTATAATTCACCCCTCCACTTT. Protein: CASSAPSSYNSPLHF.